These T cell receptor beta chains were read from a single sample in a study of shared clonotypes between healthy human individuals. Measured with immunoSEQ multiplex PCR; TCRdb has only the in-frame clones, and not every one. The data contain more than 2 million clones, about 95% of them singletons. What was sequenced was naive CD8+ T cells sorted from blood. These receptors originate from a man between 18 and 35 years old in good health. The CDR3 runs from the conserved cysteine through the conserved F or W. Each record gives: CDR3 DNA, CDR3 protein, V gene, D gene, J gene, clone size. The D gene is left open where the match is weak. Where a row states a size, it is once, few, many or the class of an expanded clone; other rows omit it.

CDR3 DNA: TGTGCCAGCAGATGGACAGGGTCGCAAGAGACCCAGTACTTC
CDR3 protein: CASRWTGSQETQYF
V gene: TRBV2
D gene: TRBD1
J gene: TRBJ2-5
clone size: .

CDR3 DNA: TGTGCCAGCAGCACTACAGGGTTTACTGAAGCTTTCTTT
CDR3 protein: CASSTTGFTEAFF
V gene: TRBV27
D gene: .
J gene: TRBJ1-1
clone size: .

CDR3 DNA: TGCGCCAGCAGCCAACGACTAGCGGATACGCAGTATTTT
CDR3 protein: CASSQRLADTQYF
V gene: TRBV4-1
D gene: TRBD2
J gene: TRBJ2-3
clone size: .

CDR3 DNA: TGTGCCAGCAGTGATACAGGGACGGCCTACGAGCAGTACTTC
CDR3 protein: CASSDTGTAYEQYF
V gene: TRBV2
D gene: .
J gene: TRBJ2-7
clone size: .

CDR3 DNA: TGTGCCAGCAGACCTTTAGGGCTTAGCACAGATACGCAGTATTTT
CDR3 protein: CASRPLGLSTDTQYF
V gene: TRBV27
D gene: .
J gene: TRBJ2-3
clone size: .

CDR3 DNA: TGTGCCAGTACAGGGTCCTATAATGAAAAACTGTTTTTT
CDR3 protein: CASTGSYNEKLFF
V gene: TRBV7-9
D gene: .
J gene: TRBJ1-4
clone size: .

CDR3 DNA: TGTGCCAGCAGCTTAGATATTTTAGAGGGGTTGGAAGAGACCCAGTACTTC
CDR3 protein: CASSLDILEGLEETQYF
V gene: TRBV11-2
D gene: .
J gene: TRBJ2-5
clone size: .

CDR3 DNA: TGTGCCAGCAGCCTGACAGGGAACGAGCAGTACTTC
CDR3 protein: CASSLTGNEQYF
V gene: TRBV5-6
D gene: TRBD1
J gene: TRBJ2-7
clone size: .

CDR3 DNA: TGTGCCAGTAGTATCAAGGCGAACTCTGGAAACACCATATATTTT
CDR3 protein: CASSIKANSGNTIYF
V gene: TRBV19
D gene: .
J gene: TRBJ1-3
clone size: .

CDR3 DNA: TGTGCCAGCAACCACGGCGAGGGAAGTAGAACCGGGGAGCTGTTTTTT
CDR3 protein: CASNHGEGSRTGELFF
V gene: TRBV11-2
D gene: .
J gene: TRBJ2-2
clone size: .

CDR3 DNA: TGTGCCAGCAGTTTCCATCCCTACGAGCAGTACTTC
CDR3 protein: CASSFHPYEQYF
V gene: TRBV27
D gene: .
J gene: TRBJ2-7
clone size: once

CDR3 DNA: TGTGCCAGCAGTCCTACGATTAGCGGGGCTTACAATGAGCAGTTCTTC
CDR3 protein: CASSPTISGAYNEQFF
V gene: TRBV28
D gene: TRBD2
J gene: TRBJ2-1
clone size: .

CDR3 DNA: TGTGCCAGCAGCTTAGTTGGGACAGGGGGCGCAGATACGCAGTATTTT
CDR3 protein: CASSLVGTGGADTQYF
V gene: TRBV7-2
D gene: TRBD1
J gene: TRBJ2-3
clone size: .

CDR3 DNA: TGTGCCAGCAGCTTCTCTTTGGGGACCGGGGAGCTGTTTTTT
CDR3 protein: CASSFSLGTGELFF
V gene: TRBV7-9
D gene: .
J gene: TRBJ2-2
clone size: .

CDR3 DNA: TGTGCCAGCAGCCTACGACAGGGCAAATACGAGCAGTACTTC
CDR3 protein: CASSLRQGKYEQYF
V gene: TRBV27
D gene: TRBD1
J gene: TRBJ2-7
clone size: .

CDR3 DNA: TGTGCCAGCAGTTTATATGCACGGGTGGGGAACCAGCCCCAGCATTTT
CDR3 protein: CASSLYARVGNQPQHF
V gene: TRBV27
D gene: .
J gene: TRBJ1-5
clone size: .

CDR3 DNA: TGCGCCAGCAGGGGGACTAGCGGGATTAACACAGATACGCAGTATTTT
CDR3 protein: CASRGTSGINTDTQYF
V gene: TRBV10-2
D gene: TRBD2
J gene: TRBJ2-3
clone size: .

CDR3 DNA: TGTGCTAGCAGCTCCGGGGGGGCGACAGATACGCAGTATTTT
CDR3 protein: CASSSGGATDTQYF
V gene: TRBV7-7
D gene: TRBD2
J gene: TRBJ2-3
clone size: .

CDR3 DNA: TGTGCCAGTAGTATAGGGACTAGCGGGACAAGCGCCTACAATGAGCAGTTCTTC
CDR3 protein: CASSIGTSGTSAYNEQFF
V gene: TRBV19
D gene: TRBD2
J gene: TRBJ2-1
clone size: .

CDR3 DNA: TGTGCCAGCACCGGACAGGAGGACACAGATACGCAGTATTTT
CDR3 protein: CASTGQEDTDTQYF
V gene: TRBV2
D gene: TRBD1
J gene: TRBJ2-3
clone size: .

CDR3 DNA: TGTGCCAGCACCTTCGGAGCCCCAGGGGAGCAGTACTTC
CDR3 protein: CASTFGAPGEQYF
V gene: TRBV5-6
D gene: .
J gene: TRBJ2-7
clone size: .

CDR3 DNA: TGTGCCAGCAGCTTTAGGACGGTGGGACAAGAGACCCAGTACTTC
CDR3 protein: CASSFRTVGQETQYF
V gene: TRBV7-6
D gene: .
J gene: TRBJ2-5
clone size: .

CDR3 DNA: TGTGCCAGCAGTTTGTCACAGGGGGCCCCCTACGAGCAGTACTTC
CDR3 protein: CASSLSQGAPYEQYF
V gene: TRBV27
D gene: TRBD1
J gene: TRBJ2-7
clone size: .

CDR3 DNA: TGCGCCAGCAGCCCTGGGGGTAAACCGGGACAGTCCTACGAGCAGTACTTC
CDR3 protein: CASSPGGKPGQSYEQYF
V gene: TRBV4-1
D gene: TRBD1
J gene: TRBJ2-7
clone size: .

CDR3 DNA: TGCAGCGTTGCCGGGACGGACCACGAGCAGTACTTC
CDR3 protein: CSVAGTDHEQYF
V gene: TRBV29-1
D gene: .
J gene: TRBJ2-7
clone size: .

CDR3 DNA: TGTGCCAGCAGCGTAGGAGGGTCCAACTACGAGCAGTACTTC
CDR3 protein: CASSVGGSNYEQYF
V gene: TRBV9
D gene: .
J gene: TRBJ2-7
clone size: .

CDR3 DNA: TGTGCCAGCAGCCAATTCAAACCCGGGACAGGGGATTACACCTTC
CDR3 protein: CASSQFKPGTGDYTF
V gene: TRBV16
D gene: TRBD1
J gene: TRBJ1-2
clone size: .

CDR3 DNA: TGTGCCAGCAGTCCCACCCGGACAGGGTTCGAGCAGTACTTC
CDR3 protein: CASSPTRTGFEQYF
V gene: TRBV27
D gene: TRBD1
J gene: TRBJ2-7
clone size: .

CDR3 DNA: TGTGCCAGCAGTTCGGGACAGGGGGGTTCCTACGAGCAGTACTTC
CDR3 protein: CASSSGQGGSYEQYF
V gene: TRBV6-5
D gene: TRBD1
J gene: TRBJ2-7
clone size: .

CDR3 DNA: TGTGCCAGCATCCAGACTAGCGCGCTCACAGATACGCAGTATTTT
CDR3 protein: CASIQTSALTDTQYF
V gene: TRBV11-2
D gene: TRBD2
J gene: TRBJ2-3
clone size: .

CDR3 DNA: TGTGCCAGCAGCTTAGCGGCGGGGGGGCTAGATGAGCAGTTCTTC
CDR3 protein: CASSLAAGGLDEQFF
V gene: TRBV7-6
D gene: TRBD2
J gene: TRBJ2-1
clone size: .

CDR3 DNA: TGTGCCAGCAGTGGAAGGGGGCGCGAATACACAGATACGCAGTATTTT
CDR3 protein: CASSGRGREYTDTQYF
V gene: TRBV25-1
D gene: TRBD1
J gene: TRBJ2-3
clone size: .

CDR3 DNA: TGCGCCAGCAGCCTTCTGGACAGGGCCGAGCAGTACTTC
CDR3 protein: CASSLLDRAEQYF
V gene: TRBV4-1
D gene: TRBD1
J gene: TRBJ2-7
clone size: .